This T cell receptor (beta chain) comes out of a study of blood T cell repertoires in COVID-19. Methods used by the authors: By means of reference gene primer amplification, nucleated cell counts were estimated. Data came from immunoSEQ multiplex PCR; TCRdb stores just in-frame clones and leaves some out. V, J and clone size are taken as reported in that table, and D and trimming were inferred from the DNA itself. The repertoire holds 95,000 to 150,000 clones, with around 90% as singletons. V shed 3 bases and J shed 5 bases, with 16 bases lying between them. CDR3 size: 15 residues. In germline, CDR1 is MNHEY, CDR2 SMNVEV (reference sequence).

The specimen sequenced was peripheral blood. This clonotype originated in a woman between 50 and 59 years old with active or convalescent COVID-19. The chain has TRBV27 and TRBJ2-5; D may be TRBD1 (6 bases). CDR3 loop: CASSFRSGVVETQYF. CDR3 coding DNA: TGTGCCAGCAGTTTTCGATCAGGGGTCGTGGAGACCCAGTACTTC.